The subject of this entry is one TCR beta chain. The data are from a study of cytomegalovirus exposure and HLA in healthy donors. CDR3 length equals 13 residues. Germline values: CDR1 LNHNV, CDR2 YYDKDF (reference sequence). Trimming removed 3 bases at V and 4 bases at J, with 9 bases between. PCR amplification relied on 60 Vbeta primers (plus 13 Jbeta primers). Here immunoSEQ multiplex PCR was the method, and the copy in TCRdb shows in-frame clones only, minus some. Of approximately 300,000 clones listed, 84% are singletons. Sequenced sample: PBMCs. The TCR was taken from a woman aged 40 to 50 in good health and CMV-seropositive. The J gene is TRBJ2-5, the V gene TRBV15, with D hard to call. As DNA, the CDR3 is TGTGCCACCAGCAGCCCGGGTAGAGAGACCCAGTACTTC. It is translated as CATSSPGRETQYF.